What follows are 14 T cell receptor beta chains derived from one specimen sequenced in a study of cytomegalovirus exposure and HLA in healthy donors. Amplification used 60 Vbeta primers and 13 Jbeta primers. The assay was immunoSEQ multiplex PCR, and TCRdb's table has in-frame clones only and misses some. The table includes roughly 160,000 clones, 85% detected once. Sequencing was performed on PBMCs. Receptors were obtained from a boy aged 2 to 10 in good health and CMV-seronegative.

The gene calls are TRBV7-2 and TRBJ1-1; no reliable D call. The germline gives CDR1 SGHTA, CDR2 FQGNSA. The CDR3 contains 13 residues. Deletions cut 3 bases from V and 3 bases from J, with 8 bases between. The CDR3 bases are TGTGCCAGCAGCTTCAAGCCGGACACTGAAGCTTTCTTT. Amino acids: CASSFKPDTEAFF.

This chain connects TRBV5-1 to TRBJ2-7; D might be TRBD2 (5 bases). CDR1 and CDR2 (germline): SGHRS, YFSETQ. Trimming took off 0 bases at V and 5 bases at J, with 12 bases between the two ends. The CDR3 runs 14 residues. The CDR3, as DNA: TGCGCCAGCAGCTTGGTACCAGCGGCCAACGAGCAGTACTTC. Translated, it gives CASSLVPAANEQYF.

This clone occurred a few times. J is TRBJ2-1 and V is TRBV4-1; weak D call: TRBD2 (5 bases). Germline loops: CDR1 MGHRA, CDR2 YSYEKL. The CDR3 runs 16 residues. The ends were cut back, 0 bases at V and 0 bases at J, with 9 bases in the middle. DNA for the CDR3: TGCGCCAGCAGCCAAGAGGCGGGTAGCTCCTACAATGAGCAGTTCTTC. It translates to CASSQEAGSSYNEQFF.

The CDR3: CASGQGLSEGYTF. CDR3 in DNA: TGTGCCAGCGGCCAGGGCCTTTCGGAGGGCTACACCTTC. The chain employs TRBV7-9 and TRBJ1-2, with a tentative D call TRBD1 (5 bases). Trimming removed 8 bases from V and 8 bases from J, with 18 bases in between. This CDR3 has 13 amino acids. Per the germline V gene, CDR1 is SEHNR and CDR2 is FQNEAQ (reference sequence).

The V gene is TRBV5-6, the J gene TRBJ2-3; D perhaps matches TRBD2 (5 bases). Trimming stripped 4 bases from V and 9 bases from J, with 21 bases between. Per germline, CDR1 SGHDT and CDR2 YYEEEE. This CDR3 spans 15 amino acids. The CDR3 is CASSLQSTLAGTQYF. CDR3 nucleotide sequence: TGTGCCAGCAGCCTGCAGTCTACGCTAGCCGGGACGCAGTATTTT.

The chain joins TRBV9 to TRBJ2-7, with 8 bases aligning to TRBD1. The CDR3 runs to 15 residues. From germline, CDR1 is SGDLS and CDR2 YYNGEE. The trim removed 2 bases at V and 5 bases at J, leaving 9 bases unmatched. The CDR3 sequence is CASSVKDRDGDEQYV. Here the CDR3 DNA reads TGTGCCAGCAGCGTGAAGGACAGGGACGGAGACGAGCAGTACGTC.

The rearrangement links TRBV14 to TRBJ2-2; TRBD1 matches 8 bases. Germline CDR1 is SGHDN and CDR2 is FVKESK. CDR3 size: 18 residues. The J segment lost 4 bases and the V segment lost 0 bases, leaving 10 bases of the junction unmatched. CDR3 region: CASSQDPQGASSTGELFF. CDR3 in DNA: TGTGCCAGCAGCCAAGATCCCCAGGGGGCGTCTAGCACCGGGGAGCTGTTTTTT.

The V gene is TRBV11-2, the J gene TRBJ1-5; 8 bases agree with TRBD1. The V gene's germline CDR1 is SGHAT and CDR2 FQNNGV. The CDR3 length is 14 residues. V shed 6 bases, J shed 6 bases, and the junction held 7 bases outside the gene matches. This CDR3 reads CASSRTGFGQPQHF. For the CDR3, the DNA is TGTGCCAGCAGTAGGACAGGGTTCGGTCAGCCCCAGCATTTT.

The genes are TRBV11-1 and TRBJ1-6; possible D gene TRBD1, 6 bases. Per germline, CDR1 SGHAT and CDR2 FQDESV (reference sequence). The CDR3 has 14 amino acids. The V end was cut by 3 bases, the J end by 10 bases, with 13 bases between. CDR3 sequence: CASSFQGRDSPLHF. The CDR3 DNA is TGTGCCAGCAGCTTCCAGGGGAGGGACTCACCCCTCCACTTT.

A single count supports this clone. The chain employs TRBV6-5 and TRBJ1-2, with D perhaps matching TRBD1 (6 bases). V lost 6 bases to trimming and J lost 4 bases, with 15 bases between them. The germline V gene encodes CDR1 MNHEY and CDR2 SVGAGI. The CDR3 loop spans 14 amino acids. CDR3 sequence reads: CASRLNRAGYGYTF. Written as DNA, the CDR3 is TGTGCCAGCAGGCTTAACAGGGCAGGCTATGGCTACACCTTC.

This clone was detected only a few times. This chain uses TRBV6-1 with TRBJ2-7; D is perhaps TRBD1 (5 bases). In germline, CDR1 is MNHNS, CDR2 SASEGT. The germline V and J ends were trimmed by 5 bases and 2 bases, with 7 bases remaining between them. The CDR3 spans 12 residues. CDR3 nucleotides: TGTGCCAGCAGTACCAGGGCCTACGAGCAGTACGTC. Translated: CASSTRAYEQYV.

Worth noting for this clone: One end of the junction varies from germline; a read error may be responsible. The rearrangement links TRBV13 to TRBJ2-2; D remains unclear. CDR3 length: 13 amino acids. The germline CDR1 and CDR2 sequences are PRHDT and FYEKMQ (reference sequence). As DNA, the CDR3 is TGTGCCAGCAGCCTTCCAAACACCGAGGAGCTGTTTTTT. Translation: CASSLPNTEELFF.

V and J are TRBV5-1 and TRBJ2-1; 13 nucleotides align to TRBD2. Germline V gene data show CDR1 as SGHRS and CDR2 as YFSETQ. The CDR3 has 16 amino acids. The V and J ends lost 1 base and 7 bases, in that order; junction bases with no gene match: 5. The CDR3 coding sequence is TGCGCCAGCAGCTTGTTAACTAGCGGGGGGGCGAATGAGCAGTTCTTC. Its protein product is CASSLLTSGGANEQFF.

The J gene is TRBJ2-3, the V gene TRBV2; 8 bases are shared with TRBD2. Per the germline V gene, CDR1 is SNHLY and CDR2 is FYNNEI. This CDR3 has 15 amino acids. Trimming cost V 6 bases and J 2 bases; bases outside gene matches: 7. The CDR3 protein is CASSLREGNTDTQYF. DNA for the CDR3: TGTGCCAGCAGCCTTCGGGAGGGGAACACAGATACGCAGTATTTT.